This T cell receptor beta chain was documented in a study of T cells in tuberculosis. Whole-study context: CD1B tetramers identified T cells specific for mycobacterial lipid GMM. In South Africa, adults with active tuberculosis were compared with IGRA-negative and latently infected IGRA-positive adolescents. Points from the study as a whole: The TCR-beta difference was not significant; alpha differences partly reflected length.

Sequencing was performed with immunoSEQ multiplex PCR; in TCRdb, only in-frame clones are kept and a portion is missing. The sample records about 35,000 clones, approximately 93% being singletons. Note on this clone: Its antigen is unknown.

Germline CDR1 and CDR2: LGHNT and FRNRAP. The CDR3 has 15 amino acids. Trimming took 4 bases from V and 7 from J; bases not matched to a gene: 6. The sample was PBMCs. The chain recombines TRBV12-5 with TRBJ1-5; TRBD1 aligns across 11 bases. The receptor was isolated from a donor aged 10 to 29 with latent tuberculosis or without tuberculosis infection. The CDR3 is CASGWDRGSRQPQHF. Written as DNA, the CDR3 is TGTGCTAGTGGTTGGGACAGGGGGAGCAGACAGCCCCAGCATTTT.